Listed below are T cell receptor beta chains from one sample, sequenced in a study of T cell changes during pregnancy in multiple sclerosis. Repertoires were generated with immunoSEQ multiplex PCR, while TCRdb's copy carries only in-frame clones and drops some. The sample has 18,000 or so clones; around nine tenths are singletons. The specimen was CD4+ T cells from peripheral blood mononuclear cells, collected in the first trimester of pregnancy. Source of these receptors: a female donor in good health, enrolled as a control in a pregnancy study. Both conserved end residues are part of each CDR3. A D gene is named only where the DNA matches it firmly. A clone size is listed for some rows: how often the clone was seen (once, few, many), or a class if it is expanded.

TRBV19,-,TRBJ2-7,-,TGTGCCAGTACCAAGCAAGGAAGGAGCGAGCAGTACTTC,CASTKQGRSEQYF
TRBV15,-,TRBJ1-2,TRBD1,TGTGCCACCAGCAGGAGGACAGGGGTAGGTCTTGGCTACACCTTC,CATSRRTGVGLGYTF
TRBV5-6,-,TRBJ2-5,-,TGTGCCAGCAGCTTGGTGGCCCAAGAGACCCAGTACTTC,CASSLVAQETQYF
TRBV10-2,-,TRBJ2-3,TRBD2,TGCGCCATAAGTCGGGGGGGCACAGATACGCAGTATTTT,CAISRGGTDTQYF
TRBV5-1,-,TRBJ1-1,TRBD1,TGCGCCAGCAGCACAGGGACAGTGGGCACTGAAGCTTTCTTT,CASSTGTVGTEAFF
TRBV7-9,-,TRBJ1-1,-,TGTGCCAGCAGCTTACCTCGTGTTTTGAACACTGAAGCTTTCTTT,CASSLPRVLNTEAFF
TRBV27,-,TRBJ1-4,-,TGTGCCAGCAGTTTTGGCCCCAATAATGAAAAACTGTTTTTT,CASSFGPNNEKLFF
TRBV18,-,TRBJ2-7,TRBD1,TGTGCCAGCTCACCCAGGGACAGGGGCAACGAGCAGTACTTC,CASSPRDRGNEQYF
TRBV5-1,-,TRBJ2-2,TRBD1,TGCGCCAGCAGCTTGGCCGGGGACAGGGTATCCGGGGAGCTGTTTTTT,CASSLAGDRVSGELFF
TRBV7-8,once,TRBJ1-5,TRBD1,TGTGCCAGCAGCGGGCGGACAGGGGTAGTTAGCAATCAGCCCCAGCATTTT,CASSGRTGVVSNQPQHF
TRBV5-5,-,TRBJ1-6,-,TGTGCCAGCAGCTTGGCCTCTGCGGGCTCCTATAATTCACCCCTCCACTTT,CASSLASAGSYNSPLHF
TRBV23-1,-,TRBJ1-4,-,TGCGCCAGCAGTCAATCAAGGAGGATCGGAACTAATGAAAAACTGTTTTTT,CASSQSRRIGTNEKLFF
TRBV19,few,TRBJ2-5,-,TGTGCCAGTAGACAGGTCGGAGAGACCCAGTACTTC,CASRQVGETQYF
TRBV11-2,-,TRBJ2-1,-,TGTGCCAGCAGCTTAGATCCTCGGACTAATGAGCAGTTCTTC,CASSLDPRTNEQFF
TRBV14,-,TRBJ2-1,TRBD2,TGTGCCAGCAGCCAAGATAGGACTAGTCGGTTCTTC,CASSQDRTSRFF
TRBV6-5,-,TRBJ1-1,-,TGTGCCAGCAGTCCCCTCCCGTCGGCAGGTGAAGCTTTCTTT,CASSPLPSAGEAFF
TRBV6-5,-,TRBJ2-6,-,TGTGCCAGCAGTTACAGGAGTTCAGGGGCCAACGTCCTGACTTTC,CASSYRSSGANVLTF
TRBV27,-,TRBJ2-7,TRBD2,TGTGCCAGCAGTTTAGCGGGAGGCACTTACGAGCAGTACTTC,CASSLAGGTYEQYF
TRBV27,-,TRBJ2-7,-,TGTGCCAGCAAAGTCGGGCAGGGGTTATCGGGTGAGCAGTACTTC,CASKVGQGLSGEQYF
TRBV5-1,-,TRBJ2-7,TRBD2,TGCGCCAGCAGCCGCCTCCCACTAGCGGGGGGGACCAATACCTACGAGCAGTACTTC,CASSRLPLAGGTNTYEQYF
TRBV2,once,TRBJ1-5,-,TGTGCCAGCAGTGAAGTATCGGAGGGGCCCCAGCATTTT,CASSEVSEGPQHF
TRBV5-8,-,TRBJ1-2,-,TGTGCCAGCAGCTTATCAGGGGTAGCGCGTCATGGCTACACCTTC,CASSLSGVARHGYTF
TRBV30,-,TRBJ2-3,TRBD2,TGTGCCTGGAGTTTGTCTCTAGCGGGGGGCACAGATACGCAGTATTTT,CAWSLSLAGGTDTQYF
TRBV11-2,-,TRBJ2-7,-,TGTGCCAGCAGCCTCGAAGGGACTGGGTTCTACGAGCAGTACTTC,CASSLEGTGFYEQYF
TRBV10-3,-,TRBJ1-1,TRBD1,TGTGCCATCAGTGGGACAGGTGGGAACACTGAAGCTTTCTTT,CAISGTGGNTEAFF
TRBV9,-,TRBJ2-2,-,TGTGCCAGCAGCGCCACTAGCACCGGGGAGCTGTTTTTT,CASSATSTGELFF
TRBV20-1,-,TRBJ2-7,-,TGCAGTGCCAGGGTCGACTACGAGCAGTACTTC,CSARVDYEQYF
TRBV7-2,-,TRBJ2-5,TRBD2,TGTGCCAGCTCGGCTAGCGGACCCCAAGAGACCCAGTACTTC,CASSASGPQETQYF
TRBV18,-,TRBJ2-5,TRBD1,TGTGCCAGCTCACCAATCACAGGGGGTCTAGAGACCCAGTACTTC,CASSPITGGLETQYF
TRBV6-6,once,TRBJ1-4,TRBD1,TGTGCCAGCAGTTCAACGGGACAGCAGGAAAAACTGTTTTTT,CASSSTGQQEKLFF
TRBV7-9,few,TRBJ1-1,-,TGTGCCAGCAGCTGGGGGGGCACTGAAGCTTTCTTT,CASSWGGTEAFF
TRBV12-5,once,TRBJ2-5,-,TGTGCTAGTGGTTTAGGCGGGGCATACCAAGAGACCCAGTACTTC,CASGLGGAYQETQYF
TRBV5-1,-,TRBJ2-2,TRBD2,TGCGCCAGCAGCTTGGCGCTAGCGGAGAACACCGGGGAGCTGTTTTTT,CASSLALAENTGELFF
TRBV5-5,-,TRBJ1-4,-,TGTGCCAGCAGCCTAGCCCCGGGGATTGATGAAAAACTGTTTTTT,CASSLAPGIDEKLFF
TRBV30,-,TRBJ2-7,TRBD1,TGTGCCTGGAGGAAGGGGATCGGGACAGGGGTTAGGTACGAGCAGTACTTC,CAWRKGIGTGVRYEQYF
TRBV6-5,-,TRBJ1-3,TRBD1,TGTGCCAGCAGTTCAGGGGGCGCAGGGAGAAACACCATATATTTT,CASSSGGAGRNTIYF
TRBV10-3,-,TRBJ1-4,-,TGTGCCATCAGGGCGGGGATGGAGAGTGAAAAACTGTTTTTT,CAIRAGMESEKLFF
TRBV19,-,TRBJ1-1,-,TGTGCCAGTAGTCGTCCCGGCGGAAGCATGAACACTGAAGCTTTCTTT,CASSRPGGSMNTEAFF
TRBV14,-,TRBJ2-1,TRBD2,TGTGCCAGCAGCCAAGTAGCGGGGGGGCCTCATGAGCAGTTCTTC,CASSQVAGGPHEQFF
TRBV19,-,TRBJ1-2,-,TGTGCCAGTAGCCCTCGGGGGGGCCTCTATGGCTACACCTTC,CASSPRGGLYGYTF
TRBV5-3,-,TRBJ2-7,-,TGTGCCAGAAGCGCTTCTCTATACGAGCAGTACTTC,CARSASLYEQYF
TRBV15,-,TRBJ1-1,-,TGTGCCACCAGCAGAGATCAGGGGCTAGCTTTCTTT,CATSRDQGLAFF
TRBV6-5,-,TRBJ2-2,-,TGTGCCACCCTCCGGGACTTGTACACCGGGGAGCTGTTTTTT,CATLRDLYTGELFF
TRBV30,-,TRBJ1-2,-,TGTGCCTGGAGCGACATCGTTCGGAAGGTAGTCTATGGCTACACCTTC,CAWSDIVRKVVYGYTF
TRBV30,-,TRBJ1-6,TRBD1,TGTGCCTGGAGCTGGGGACAGGGATTTAATTCACCCCTCCACTTT,CAWSWGQGFNSPLHF
TRBV10-1,-,TRBJ2-1,-,TGCGCCAGCAGTGAGTCGGGGGGCTACAATGAGCAGTTCTTC,CASSESGGYNEQFF
TRBV7-9,-,TRBJ2-3,TRBD2,TGTGCCAGCAGCGAGACCCAGCGGGGGGATTCAGATACGCAGTATTTT,CASSETQRGDSDTQYF
TRBV27,-,TRBJ1-4,TRBD1,TGTGCCAGCAGTTCGCCCTCCGGGACAGGGCTTGAAAAACTGTTTTTT,CASSSPSGTGLEKLFF
TRBV4-1,-,TRBJ2-1,TRBD2,TGCGCCAGCAGCCAAGACTCCAGCGGGGTATACAATGAGCAGTTCTTC,CASSQDSSGVYNEQFF
TRBV14,-,TRBJ2-7,-,TGTGCCAGCAGCGACAGTCCCTACGAGCAGTACTTC,CASSDSPYEQYF
TRBV5-4,-,TRBJ1-2,-,TGTGCCAGCGGATCCTTACCAGGAAAGACCTATGGCTACACCTTC,CASGSLPGKTYGYTF
TRBV27,-,TRBJ1-2,-,TGTGCCAGCAGTTTAATGGCAGGGGAAGGCTACACCTTC,CASSLMAGEGYTF
TRBV6-1,-,TRBJ2-7,-,TGTGCCAGCAGTGAAGTACAGACCTACGAGCAGTACTTC,CASSEVQTYEQYF
TRBV19,-,TRBJ2-7,-,TGTGCCAGTAGACAGATAGGTTCCTACGAGCAGTACTTC,CASRQIGSYEQYF
TRBV10-1,-,TRBJ1-3,-,TGCGCCAGCAGTCGGACAGTCTCTGGAAACACCATATATTTT,CASSRTVSGNTIYF